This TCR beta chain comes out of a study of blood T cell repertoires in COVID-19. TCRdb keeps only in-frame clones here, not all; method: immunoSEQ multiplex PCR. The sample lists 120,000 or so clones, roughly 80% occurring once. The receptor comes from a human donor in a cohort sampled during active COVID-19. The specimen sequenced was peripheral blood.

This chain's CDR3 is CASSPGLAGRTDTQYF. In DNA, the CDR3 is TGTGCCAGCAGCCCCGGACTAGCGGGGAGAACAGATACGCAGTATTTT. The rearrangement uses TRBV7-2 and TRBJ2-3; TRBD2 matches at 12 bases. The CDR3 runs 16 residues. Germline trimming cut 5 bases from V and 3 bases from J; bases unmatched to any gene: 6. The germline gives CDR1 SGHTA, CDR2 FQGNSA.